This T cell receptor beta chain was sequenced during a study of T-cell reconstitution after alpha-beta-depleted transplantation in children. Overall study results and limits: After one year, T-cell counts and TCRbeta diversity mostly came from new T cells. Expanded graft clones, several hundred of them, were reportedly the source of alpha-beta T cells about two months after transplant. Diversity of TCRbeta at day 60 was high in some patients, arising from surviving recipient T cells and thymic progenitors.

Using unique molecular identifiers, the investigators prepared the TCRbeta library. TCRdb redid the calling of the PCR reads with MiXCR, one entry per CDR3 protein. Here the sample spans about 540,000 distinct CDR3 sequences, roughly 27% being singletons. Germline CDR1 is SGHRS and CDR2 is YFSETQ. The V gene lost 4 bases and the J gene lost 0 bases, with 14 bases spanning the gap. This CDR3 has 16 residues. As regards this clonotype: What it binds is not known.

The source was PBMCs, collected before TCRalphabeta/CD19-depleted stem cell transplant. This chain links TRBV5-1 with TRBJ1-3; weak D call: TRBD1 (6 bases). The receptor comes from a boy under three years old with Wiskott-Aldrich syndrome, due to receive a stem cell transplant. CDR3 coding DNA: TGCGCCAGCAGCCTATGGGACACCGACTCTGGAAACACCATATATTTT. Translated, it gives CASSLWDTDSGNTIYF.